The T cell receptor (beta chain) described here comes from a study of blood T cell repertoires in COVID-19. Study in general: Acute and convalescent COVID-19 specimens originated in the United States, Italy and Spain. Nucleic acid was either cDNA or gDNA, and it came from T cells, B-cell-depleted T cells, or PBMCs.

In the original analysis: Scientists estimated how many nucleated cells there were by amplifying reference gene primers. Some clones are missing from TCRdb's copy, which holds only in-frame ones; the method was immunoSEQ multiplex PCR. V and J calls and clone size are given by that table; D and trimming were obtained from the DNA. The profile shows 75,000 to 95,000 clones, over 90% of them singletons. The V segment lost 0 bases and the J segment 3 bases; nucleotides outside the gene matches: 3. CDR1 SGHRS and CDR2 YFSETQ come from the germline V gene. The CDR3 loop spans 15 amino acids. The TCR originated in a man in his sixties with acute or convalescent COVID-19. The sample was peripheral blood. The chain couples TRBV5-1 to TRBJ1-5; 7 bases are a match to TRBD1. As DNA, the CDR3 is TGCGCCAGCAGCTTGGTAGGGGGCACCAATCAGCCCCAGCATTTT. It yields the protein CASSLVGGTNQPQHF.